A single sample gave rise to the 3 T cell receptor beta chains below, sequenced in a study of blood T cell repertoires in COVID-19. Assay: immunoSEQ multiplex PCR; the TCRdb copy retains only in-frame clones and omits some. The sample has 100,000 or so clones; roughly 90% are singletons. The sequencing input was peripheral blood. Receptors originate from a man aged 50 or older with active COVID-19.

J is TRBJ2-3 and V is TRBV3-1 (or the pseudogene TRBV3-2); a weak D match, TRBD1 (6 bases). The V end was cut by 3 bases, the J end by 0 bases, with 10 bases between. There are 15 residues in the CDR3. Per germline, CDR1 LGHDT and CDR2 YNNKEL (reference sequence). The CDR3 here is CASSQGHLSTDTQYF. The CDR3 DNA reads as TGTGCCAGCAGCCAGGGACACCTCAGCACAGATACGCAGTATTTT.

The gene calls are TRBV28 and TRBJ1-1; D uncertain. V lost 2 bases, J lost 5 bases, and 9 bases lay in between. Germline CDR1 reads MDHEN; CDR2 reads SYDVKM. The CDR3 consists of 13 residues. The DNA of the CDR3 is TGTGCCAGCAGTTTAACCGGTCGTACTGAAGCTTTCTTT. It translates to CASSLTGRTEAFF.

This chain connects TRBV5-6 to TRBJ2-7, with 10 bases identical to TRBD2. Per the germline V gene, CDR1 is SGHDT and CDR2 is YYEEEE. There are 15 residues in the CDR3. Trimming took 2 bases from V and 4 from J; bases not matched to a gene: 6. This CDR3 reads CASSFVSSGSYEQYV. The CDR3, as DNA: TGTGCCAGCAGCTTCGTGTCTAGCGGGAGTTACGAGCAGTACGTC.